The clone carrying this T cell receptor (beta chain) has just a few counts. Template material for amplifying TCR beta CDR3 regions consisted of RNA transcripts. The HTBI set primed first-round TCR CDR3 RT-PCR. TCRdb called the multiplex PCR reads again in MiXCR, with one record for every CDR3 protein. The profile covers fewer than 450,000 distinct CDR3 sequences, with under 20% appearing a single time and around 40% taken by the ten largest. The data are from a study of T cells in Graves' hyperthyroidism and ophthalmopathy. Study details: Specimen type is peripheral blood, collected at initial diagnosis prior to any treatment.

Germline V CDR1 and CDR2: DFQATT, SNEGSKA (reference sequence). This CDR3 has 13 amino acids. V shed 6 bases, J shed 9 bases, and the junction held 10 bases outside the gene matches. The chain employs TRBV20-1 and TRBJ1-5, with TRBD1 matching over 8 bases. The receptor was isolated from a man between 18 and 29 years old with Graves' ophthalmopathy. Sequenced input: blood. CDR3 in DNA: TGCAGTGCCCGGACAGGGTCTACGAGGCCCCAGCATTTT. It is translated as CSARTGSTRPQHF.